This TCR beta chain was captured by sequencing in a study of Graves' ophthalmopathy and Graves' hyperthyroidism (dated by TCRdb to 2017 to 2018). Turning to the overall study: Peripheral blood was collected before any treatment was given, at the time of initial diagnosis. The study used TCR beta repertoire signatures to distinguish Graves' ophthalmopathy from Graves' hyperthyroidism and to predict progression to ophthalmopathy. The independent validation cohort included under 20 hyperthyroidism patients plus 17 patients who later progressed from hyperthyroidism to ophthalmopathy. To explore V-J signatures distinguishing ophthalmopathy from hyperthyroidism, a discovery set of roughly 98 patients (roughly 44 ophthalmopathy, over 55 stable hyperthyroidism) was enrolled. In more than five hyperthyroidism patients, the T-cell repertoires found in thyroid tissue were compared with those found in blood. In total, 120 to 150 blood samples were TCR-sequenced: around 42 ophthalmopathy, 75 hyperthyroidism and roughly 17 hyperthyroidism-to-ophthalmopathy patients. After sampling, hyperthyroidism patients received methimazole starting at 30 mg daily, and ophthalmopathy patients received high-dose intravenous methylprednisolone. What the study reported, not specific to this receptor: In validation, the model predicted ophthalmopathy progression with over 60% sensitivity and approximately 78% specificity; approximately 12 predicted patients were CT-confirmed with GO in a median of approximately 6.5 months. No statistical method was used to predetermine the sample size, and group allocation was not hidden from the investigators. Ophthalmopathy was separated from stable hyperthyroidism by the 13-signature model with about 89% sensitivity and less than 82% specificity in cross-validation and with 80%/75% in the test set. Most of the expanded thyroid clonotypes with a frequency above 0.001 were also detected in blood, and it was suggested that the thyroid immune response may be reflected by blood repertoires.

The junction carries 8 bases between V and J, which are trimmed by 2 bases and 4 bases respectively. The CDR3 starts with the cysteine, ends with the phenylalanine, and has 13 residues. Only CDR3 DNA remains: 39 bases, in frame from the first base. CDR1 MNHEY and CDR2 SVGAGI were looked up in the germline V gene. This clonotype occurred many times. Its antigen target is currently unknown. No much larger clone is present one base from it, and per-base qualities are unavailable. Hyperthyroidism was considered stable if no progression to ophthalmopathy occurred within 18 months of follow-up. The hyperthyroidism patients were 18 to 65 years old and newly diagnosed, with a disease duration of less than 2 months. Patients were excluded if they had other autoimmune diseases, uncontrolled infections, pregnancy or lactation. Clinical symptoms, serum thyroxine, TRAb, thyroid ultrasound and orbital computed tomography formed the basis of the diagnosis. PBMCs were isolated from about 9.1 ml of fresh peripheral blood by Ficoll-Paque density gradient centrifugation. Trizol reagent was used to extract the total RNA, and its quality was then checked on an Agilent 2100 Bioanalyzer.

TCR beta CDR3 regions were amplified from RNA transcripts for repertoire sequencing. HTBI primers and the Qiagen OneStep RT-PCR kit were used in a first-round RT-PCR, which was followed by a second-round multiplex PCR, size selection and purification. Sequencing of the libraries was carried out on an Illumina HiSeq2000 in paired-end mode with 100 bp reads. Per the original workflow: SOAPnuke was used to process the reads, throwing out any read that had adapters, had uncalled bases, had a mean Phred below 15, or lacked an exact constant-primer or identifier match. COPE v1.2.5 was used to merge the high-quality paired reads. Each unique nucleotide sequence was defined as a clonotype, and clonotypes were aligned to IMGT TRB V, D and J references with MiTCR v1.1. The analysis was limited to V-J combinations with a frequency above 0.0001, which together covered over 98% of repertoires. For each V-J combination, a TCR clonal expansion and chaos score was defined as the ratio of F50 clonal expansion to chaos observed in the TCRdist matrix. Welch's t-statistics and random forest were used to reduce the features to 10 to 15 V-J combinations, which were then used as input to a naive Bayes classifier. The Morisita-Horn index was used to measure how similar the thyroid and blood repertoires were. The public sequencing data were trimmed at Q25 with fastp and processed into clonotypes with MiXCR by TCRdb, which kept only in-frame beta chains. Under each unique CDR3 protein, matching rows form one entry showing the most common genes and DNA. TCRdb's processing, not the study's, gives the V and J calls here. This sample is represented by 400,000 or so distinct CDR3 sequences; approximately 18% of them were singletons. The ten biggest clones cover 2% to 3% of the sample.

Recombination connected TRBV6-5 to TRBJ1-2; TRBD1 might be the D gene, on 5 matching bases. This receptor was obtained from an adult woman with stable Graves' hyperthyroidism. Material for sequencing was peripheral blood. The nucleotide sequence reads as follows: TGTGCCAGCAGTTACACGGGGGTCTATGGCTACACCTTC. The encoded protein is CASSYTGVYGYTF.